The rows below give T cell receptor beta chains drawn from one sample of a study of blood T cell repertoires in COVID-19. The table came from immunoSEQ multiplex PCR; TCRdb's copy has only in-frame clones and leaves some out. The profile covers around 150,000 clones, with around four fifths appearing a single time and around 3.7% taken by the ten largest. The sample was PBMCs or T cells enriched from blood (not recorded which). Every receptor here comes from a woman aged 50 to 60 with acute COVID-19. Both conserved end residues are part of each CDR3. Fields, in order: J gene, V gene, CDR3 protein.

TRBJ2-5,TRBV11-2,CASSQGGTQYF
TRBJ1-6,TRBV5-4,CASSLGGTYNSPLHF
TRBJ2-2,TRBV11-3,CASSLGSGRGAGELFF
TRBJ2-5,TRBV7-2,CASSLGWGEGQETQYF
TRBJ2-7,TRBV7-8,CASSFSGTSGSYEQYF
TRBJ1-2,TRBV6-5,CASSYMQGYGYTF
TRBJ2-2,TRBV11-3,CASRISNANTGELFF
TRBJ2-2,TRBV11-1,CASAVGTANTGELFF
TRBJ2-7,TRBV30,CAWSGSGGGVEQYF
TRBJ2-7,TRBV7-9,CASSQTQRGYEQYF
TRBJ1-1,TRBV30,CAWSGGGTEAFF
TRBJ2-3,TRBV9,CASTPLPKEDTQYF
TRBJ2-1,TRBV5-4,CASGGQGRADHEQFF
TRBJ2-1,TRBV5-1,CASSLDPADLYNEQFF
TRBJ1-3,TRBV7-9,CASSPLRKGDTIYF
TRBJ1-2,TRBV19,CASGVGLRSGYTF
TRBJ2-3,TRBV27,CASRQTGFTDTQYF
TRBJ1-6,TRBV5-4,CASSLDGIRNSPLHF
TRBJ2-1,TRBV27,CASSGGQPVFF
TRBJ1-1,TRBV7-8,CASTKGVSEAFF
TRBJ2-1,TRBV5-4,CASSSGTGGDEQFF
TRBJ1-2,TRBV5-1,CASSSGQGAGYTF
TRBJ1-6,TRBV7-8,CASRPGTGNSPLHF
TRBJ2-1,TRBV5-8,CASSFLIGLAGNEQFF
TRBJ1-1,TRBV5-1,CASRRNAAEAFF
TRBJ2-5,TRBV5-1,CASRRWGDLQETQYF
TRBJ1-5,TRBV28,CASSLSVRGQPQHF
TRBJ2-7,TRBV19,CASSLTPWDSGEQYF
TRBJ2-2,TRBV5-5,CASSQVGTGELFF
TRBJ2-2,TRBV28,CASSYGYGTGELFF
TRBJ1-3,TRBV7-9,CASSSAGQVTSGNTIYF
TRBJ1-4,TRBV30,CAWSPKGTPNREKLFF